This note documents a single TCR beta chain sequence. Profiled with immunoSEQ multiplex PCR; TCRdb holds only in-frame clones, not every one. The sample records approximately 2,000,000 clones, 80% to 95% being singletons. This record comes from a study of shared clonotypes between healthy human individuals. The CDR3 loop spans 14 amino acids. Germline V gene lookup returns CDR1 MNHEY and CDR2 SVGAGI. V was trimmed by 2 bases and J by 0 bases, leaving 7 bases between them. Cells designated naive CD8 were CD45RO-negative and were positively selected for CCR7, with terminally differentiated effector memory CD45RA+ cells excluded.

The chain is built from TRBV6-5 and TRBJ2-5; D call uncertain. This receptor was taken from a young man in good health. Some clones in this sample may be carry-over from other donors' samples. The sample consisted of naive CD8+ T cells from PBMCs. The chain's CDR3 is CASSYERYQETQYF. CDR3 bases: TGTGCCAGCAGTTACGAGCGATACCAAGAGACCCAGTACTTC.